This TCR beta chain was identified during a study of blood T cell repertoires in COVID-19. Study details: The analysed material was cDNA or gDNA that came from T cells, B-cell-depleted T cells, or PBMCs.

TCRdb keeps only in-frame clones here, not all; method: immunoSEQ multiplex PCR. The sample lists some 270,000 clones, around 90% occurring once. The V gene's germline CDR1 is SGHTA and CDR2 FQGNSA. The length of the CDR3 is 16 residues. Everyone who took part was roughly 18 to 89 years old, and they came from 20 to 25 US areas. The study assigned cohorts using participant-reported clinical history. Two negative PCRs, clearance, or symptom resolution characterized the recovered Cohort 3 donors. In regard to this clone: The junction shows a germline mismatch at one end, possibly a read error.

The chain links TRBV7-2 to TRBJ2-3, with 10 bases matching TRBD2. This sequence was found in a woman aged 40 to 50 who had recovered from COVID-19. The sample was PBMCs or T cells enriched from blood (not recorded which). The CDR3 protein is CASSVALAGGTDTQYF. The CDR3 DNA reads TGTGCCAGCAGCGTAGCGCTAGCGGGGGGCACAGATACGCAGTATTTT.